This T cell receptor (beta chain) derives from a study of T cell clones after liver transplantation. Across the study: Pre-transplant mixed lymphocyte reactions yielded third-party-reactive TCRbeta sequences as comparators for graft-donor-reactive sequences. Three of the eight recipients were HCV-positive; the rest had non-autoimmune, non-viral transplant indications.

Assay used: immunoSEQ multiplex PCR; TCRdb lists only in-frame clones, some missing. In the table there are 68,000 or so clones, about four fifths of which are singletons. The TCR comes from a human donor who received a liver transplant. The sample was CD4+ T cells from blood, taken before liver transplant.

This chain's CDR3 is CASSFGGRREQYF. The CDR3 DNA is TGTGCCAGCAGCTTCGGGGGTCGGCGGGAGCAGTACTTC. The chain carries TRBV5-4 and TRBJ2-7; a weak D match, TRBD2 (6 bases). In germline, CDR1 is SGHNT, CDR2 YYREEE (reference sequence). CDR3 length: 13 amino acids. Trimming pared 2 bases from V and 7 bases from J, leaving 13 bases between.